One and the same sample provided the 17 T cell receptor beta chains below, sequenced in a study of shared clonotypes between healthy human individuals. Method: immunoSEQ multiplex PCR; TCRdb's copy keeps in-frame clones and lacks some. This sample has around 200,000 clones, with around 63% found just once. The sample was memory CD4+ T cells sorted from blood. Subset described: CD45RA-negative fraction. The receptor set was obtained from a man aged 30 to 45 in good health.

The gene calls are TRBV2 and TRBJ2-5, with 11 nucleotides matching TRBD2. CDR1 and CDR2 from the germline V gene are SNHLY and FYNNEI. V was clipped by 6 bases and J by 5 bases; unmatched bases: 8. The CDR3 is made up of 15 amino acids. CDR3 sequence: CASSSTSGSGETQYF. CDR3 bases: TGTGCCAGCAGCTCAACTAGCGGGAGCGGGGAGACCCAGTACTTC.

With regard to this clone: Different DNA sequences within this sample yield the same CDR3. The J gene is TRBJ2-3, the V gene TRBV19; D may be TRBD2 (6 bases). The CDR3 runs 14 residues. The V and J ends lost 4 bases and 0 bases respectively, with 8 bases between them. Germline lookup yields CDR1 LNHDA and CDR2 SQIVND (reference sequence). The CDR3 reads CASSSGTSTDTQYF. The DNA of the CDR3 is TGTGCCAGTAGTAGCGGGACTAGCACAGATACGCAGTATTTT.

The rearrangement links TRBV18 to TRBJ2-5, with D possibly matching TRBD2 (6 bases). Germline CDR1 and CDR2: KGHSH and LQKENI. The CDR3 extends over 17 amino acids. Trimming removed 1 base at V and 1 base at J, with 16 bases between. The CDR3 coding sequence is TGTGCCAGCTCACCACTTGAACGTGGGAGGTTCCAAGAGACCCAGTACTTC. Protein product: CASSPLERGRFQETQYF.

The chain has TRBV4-3 and TRBJ2-1, with D possibly matching TRBD2 (5 bases). The germline gives CDR1 LGHNA, CDR2 YSLEER. This CDR3 is 15 amino acids long. V lost 0 bases and J 1 base, leaving 7 bases between the germline ends. In nucleotides, the CDR3 is TGCGCCAGCAGCCAAGATGCGGGTTCCTACAATGAGCAGTTCTTC. Its translation is CASSQDAGSYNEQFF.

The chain carries TRBV7-3 and TRBJ1-1; 7 nucleotides line up with TRBD1. The CDR3 runs to 13 residues. V gave up 4 bases and J gave up 8 bases; unmatched junction bases: 7. Germline V gene sequence: CDR1 SGHTA, CDR2 FQGTGA. The CDR3 coding sequence is TGTGCCAGCAGCTCAATCCGACAGGGAGAAGCTTTCTTT. Amino acids: CASSSIRQGEAFF.

This clone is labeled as medium-sized. Germline is not matched at one junction end, which may reflect a read error. The chain employs TRBV20-1 and TRBJ1-2; D not certain. Germline CDR1 and CDR2: DFQATT and SNEGSKA (reference sequence). The CDR3 has 10 amino acids. CDR3 amino acids: CSARENGYTF. The CDR3 DNA sequence: TGCAGTGCGAGAGAGAACGGCTACACCTTC.

The V call is TRBV11-2, the J call TRBJ2-7; D is unclear. The V end lost 2 bases, the J end lost 5 bases, and 25 bases lay between the germline ends. The germline V gene encodes CDR1 SGHAT and CDR2 FQNNGV. This CDR3 is built from 18 residues. Here the CDR3 reads CASSLYAPEPARLHEQYF. The CDR3 region has the DNA TGTGCCAGCAGCTTATATGCCCCGGAGCCCGCCCGCCTCCACGAGCAGTACTTC.

The CDR3 spells CASSLWVISGDTYEQYF. The CDR3 DNA is TGTGCCAGCAGTTTATGGGTGATTAGCGGGGACACCTACGAGCAGTACTTC. The chain combines TRBV28 with TRBJ2-7, with 8 positions matching TRBD2. CDR3 length equals 17 residues. The V gene end was trimmed by 0 bases and the J gene end by 2 bases; junction bases not matched to a gene: 9. Germline CDR1 is MDHEN and CDR2 is SYDVKM. Supplemented by reference TRBV28 and TRBJ2-7, the full variable domain reads DVKVTQSSRYLVKRTGEKVFLECVQDMDHENMFWYRQDPGLGLRLIYFSYDVKMKEKGDIPEGYSVSREKKERFSLILESASTNQTSMYLCASSLWVISGDTYEQYFGPGTRLTVT.

J is TRBJ2-1 and V is TRBV6-1; 9 nucleotides line up with TRBD2. After removal of 5 bases from V and 3 bases from J, the junction contained 2 bases not matched to a gene. The CDR3 loop spans 14 amino acids. Germline loops: CDR1 MNHNS, CDR2 SASEGT. The CDR3 DNA sequence: TGTGCCAGCAGTCTAGCGGGAATCTACAATGAGCAGTTCTTC. Translated: CASSLAGIYNEQFF.

The chain combines TRBV9 with TRBJ1-1; 7 nucleotides agree with TRBD1. CDR3 length equals 13 residues. With 2 bases clipped from V and 6 bases from J, the junction kept 4 bases outside the gene matches. CDR1 is SGDLS, CDR2 YYNGEE, per germline. The CDR3 DNA follows: TGTGCCAGCAGCGTGACAGGGTACTCTGAAGCTTTCTTT. This translates into CASSVTGYSEAFF.

In this sample, this clone turned up a few times. The gene calls are TRBV6-5 and TRBJ2-1, with TRBD1 matching 7 bases. Germline loops: CDR1 MNHEY, CDR2 SVGAGI. V was clipped by 6 bases and J by 2 bases; unmatched bases: 7. The CDR3 loop spans 15 amino acids. The CDR3 loop is CASSQQGPTYNEQFF. The CDR3 DNA sequence: TGTGCCAGCAGCCAACAGGGGCCTACCTACAATGAGCAGTTCTTC.

Written as DNA, the CDR3 is TGTGCCAGTAAGATCGGGGGACGGGACGAGCAGTACTTC. This translates into CASKIGGRDEQYF. The V and J genes are TRBV19 and TRBJ2-7, with a weak D call TRBD2 (6 bases). The length of the CDR3 is 13 residues. Germline values: CDR1 LNHDA, CDR2 SQIVND (reference sequence). V shed 7 bases and J shed 5 bases, with 15 bases lying between them.

The genes are TRBV10-1 and TRBJ2-1; D ambiguous. Per the germline V gene, CDR1 is WNHNN and CDR2 is SYGVQD (reference sequence). This CDR3 has 13 residues. Deletions cut 4 bases from V and 3 bases from J, with 7 bases between. CDR3 DNA: TGCGCCAGCAGTGTGGGTAACTACAATGAGCAGTTCTTC. Its protein is CASSVGNYNEQFF.

This clone has at least ten counts. The chain recombines TRBV20-1 with TRBJ2-1; no reliable D call. The CDR3 runs 10 residues. Trimming shortened V by 6 bases and J by 6 bases, and 6 bases separated the two germline ends. Germline CDR1 is DFQATT and CDR2 is SNEGSKA (reference sequence). CDR3 nucleotide sequence: TGCAGTGCCCAGACCAATGAGCAGTTCTTC. Protein sequence: CSAQTNEQFF.

The gene calls are TRBV11-3 and TRBJ2-2; TRBD2 aligns across 14 bases. The CDR3 spans 16 residues. Germline CDR1 SGHNT, CDR2 YENEEA. V was clipped by 4 bases and J by 3 bases; unmatched bases: 1. The CDR3 region is CASSSGLAGDTGELFF. The CDR3 bases are TGTGCCAGCAGCTCGGGACTAGCGGGAGACACCGGGGAGCTGTTTTTT.

This sequence joins TRBV27 and TRBJ2-2; 12 positions match TRBD2. The germline V gene encodes CDR1 MNHEY and CDR2 SMNVEV (reference sequence). Unmatched junction bases numbered 19, after V lost 5 bases and J lost 6 bases. CDR3 length: 20 amino acids. In DNA form, the CDR3 reads TGTGCCAGCAGTGAAAAGGCCCCCTTGACTAGCGGGAGCCCCCCCGGGGAGCTGTTTTTT. It specifies CASSEKAPLTSGSPPGELFF.

The chain couples TRBV14 to TRBJ1-1, with D unclear. V was clipped by 0 bases and J by 5 bases, with 7 bases between them. CDR1 SGHDN and CDR2 FVKESK come from the germline V gene. The CDR3 runs to 13 residues. CDR3 loop: CASSQDRSTEAFF. For the CDR3, the DNA is TGTGCCAGCAGCCAAGACCGGTCTACTGAAGCTTTCTTT.